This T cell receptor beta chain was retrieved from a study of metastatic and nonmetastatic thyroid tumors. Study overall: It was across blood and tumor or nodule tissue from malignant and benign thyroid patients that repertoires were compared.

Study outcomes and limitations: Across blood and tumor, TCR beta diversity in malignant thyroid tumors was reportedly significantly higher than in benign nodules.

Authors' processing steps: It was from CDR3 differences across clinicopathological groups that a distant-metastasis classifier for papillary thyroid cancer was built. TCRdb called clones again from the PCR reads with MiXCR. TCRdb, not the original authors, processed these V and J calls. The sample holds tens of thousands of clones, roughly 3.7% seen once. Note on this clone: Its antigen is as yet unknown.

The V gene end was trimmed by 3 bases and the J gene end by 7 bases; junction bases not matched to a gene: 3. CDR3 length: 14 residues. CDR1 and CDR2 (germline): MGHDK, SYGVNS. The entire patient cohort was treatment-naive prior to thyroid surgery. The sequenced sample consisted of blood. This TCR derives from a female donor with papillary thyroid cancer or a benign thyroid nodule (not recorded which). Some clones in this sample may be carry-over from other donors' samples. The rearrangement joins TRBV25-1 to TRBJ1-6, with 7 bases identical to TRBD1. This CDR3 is CASSDGTANSPLHF. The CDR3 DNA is TGTGCCAGCAGTGACGGGACAGCGAATTCACCCCTCCACTTT.